This is a list of T cell receptor beta chains from one sample in a study of blood T cell repertoires in COVID-19. The method was immunoSEQ multiplex PCR; TCRdb's version includes in-frame clones alone and lacks a portion of them. The table shows more than 200,000 clones, with nearly 90% occurring only once. Sequencing was performed on peripheral blood. Receptors originate from a young man with active or convalescent COVID-19. Each CDR3 is given with its conserved first and last residue. The order of the fields is D gene, J gene, clone size, CDR3 length, V gene, CDR3 protein, CDR3 DNA. D genes are given only for firm matches. Where a row states a size, it is once, few, many or the class of an expanded clone; other rows omit it.

TRBD2 | TRBJ2-1 | . | 15 | TRBV19 | CASSIVAGAYNEQFF | TGTGCCAGTAGTATAGTAGCGGGAGCCTACAATGAGCAGTTCTTC
TRBD1 | TRBJ1-1 | few | 14 | TRBV10-3 | CAISAQQGDTEAFF | TGTGCCATCAGTGCGCAACAGGGGGACACTGAAGCTTTCTTT
. | TRBJ2-3 | . | 13 | TRBV29-1 | CSVVIGAADTQYF | TGCAGCGTTGTGATAGGGGCCGCAGATACGCAGTATTTT
TRBD2 | TRBJ2-7 | . | 15 | TRBV19 | CASSPLRGDMYEQYF | TGTGCCAGTAGTCCTTTGCGGGGGGACATGTACGAGCAGTACTTC
TRBD1 | TRBJ1-2 | . | 15 | TRBV7-3 | CASSDGQGDNYGYTF | TGTGCCAGCAGCGACGGACAGGGGGATAACTATGGCTACACCTTC
. | TRBJ1-3 | . | 16 | TRBV7-2 | CASSFGARDSGNTIYF | TGTGCCAGCAGCTTTGGGGCGCGCGACTCTGGAAACACCATATATTTT
. | TRBJ2-7 | . | 14 | TRBV6-6 | CASSYSTTTYEQYF | TGTGCCAGCAGTTACTCGACTACTACCTACGAGCAGTACTTC
. | TRBJ1-1 | . | 13 | TRBV25-1 | CASRDAGFPEAFF | TGTGCCAGCAGGGATGCGGGTTTCCCTGAAGCTTTCTTT
. | TRBJ1-5 | . | 14 | TRBV28 | CASSLRVSGQPQHF | TGTGCCAGCAGTTTGAGGGTATCAGGTCAGCCCCAGCATTTT
TRBD1 | TRBJ1-5 | . | 16 | TRBV19 | CASSIALGTGFSWQHF | TGTGCCAGTAGTATAGCCCTGGGGACAGGGTTCTCTTGGCAGCATTTT
. | TRBJ1-2 | . | 15 | TRBV19 | CASSIFGTPNYGYTF | TGTGCCAGTAGTATTTTCGGTACTCCTAACTATGGCTACACCTTC
TRBD2 | TRBJ2-7 | once | 16 | TRBV9 | CASSDPTSGASREQYF | TGTGCCAGCAGCGATCCGACTAGCGGGGCCTCTAGGGAGCAGTACTTC
TRBD2 | TRBJ2-5 | . | 16 | TRBV19 | CASSKIPAGYQETQYF | TGTGCCAGTAGTAAGATTCCAGCGGGGTACCAAGAGACCCAGTACTTC
. | TRBJ2-1 | . | 16 | TRBV9 | CASSAGGQGIVHEQFF | TGTGCCAGCAGCGCGGGAGGACAGGGAATTGTCCATGAGCAGTTCTTC